Sequencing of this T cell receptor beta chain was carried out in a study of cytomegalovirus exposure and HLA in healthy donors. Of note for this clone: What it recognizes is unknown.

Healthy donors of bone marrow made up the group. The trim removed 6 bases at V and 2 bases at J, leaving 3 bases unmatched. The V gene's germline CDR1 is SNHLY and CDR2 FYNNEI. This CDR3 spans 15 amino acids. Primers: 60 Vbeta forward and 13 Jbeta reverse. Generated by immunoSEQ multiplex PCR, the TCRdb table keeps only in-frame clones and is missing some. In the table there are more than 150,000 clones, 80% of which are singletons. Regarding the study as a whole: Per a prior analysis, the majority of TCR beta V segments were productive roughly 87% or roughly 30% of the time.

This chain links TRBV2 with TRBJ2-3; 12 bases are shared with TRBD2. The TCR comes from a woman aged 45-65 years in good health and CMV-seropositive. Sequencing was carried out using PBMCs. The CDR3 DNA is TGTGCCAGCAGGAGACTAGCGGGGGCCACAGATACGCAGTATTTT. Translated: CASRRLAGATDTQYF.